This T cell receptor beta chain was sequenced during a study of cytomegalovirus exposure and HLA in healthy donors. Whole-study results and caveats: Prior analysis indicated that the majority of TCR beta V segments exhibited productivity approximately 87% or approximately 30% of the time. Using the classifier, cytomegalovirus status was reportedly diagnosed with high specificity and sensitivity. The study designated roughly 160 TCR beta chains cytomegalovirus-associated. When the data were analyzed later, several of the most significant clusters appeared to be linked to common viral pathogens.

Both 60 Vbeta primers and 13 Jbeta primers went into the PCR. Sequenced by immunoSEQ multiplex PCR; TCRdb stores in-frame clones only, minus some. The table has 180,000 or so clones, 75% to 80% seen once. CDR1 and CDR2 from the germline V gene are LGHNA and YNFKEQ. The ends lost 5 bases at V and 3 bases at J; junction bases unmatched: 4. The CDR3 loop spans 16 amino acids. This clone was found a few times. Its matching antigen is unknown. Sequenced: PBMCs. This receptor was identified in a man between 45 and 60 years old in good health and CMV-seropositive. The chain employs TRBV4-2 and TRBJ2-6; TRBD1 agrees at 10 bases. CDR3 sequence: CASSTTGGGGANVLTF. Written as DNA, the CDR3 is TGTGCCAGCAGCACGACAGGGGGCGGTGGGGCCAACGTCCTGACTTTC.